The source of this T cell receptor beta chain is a study of OX40 agonist ivuxolimab in advanced cancers. Across the study: Recorded diagnoses for dose-escalation patients were hepatocellular carcinoma, melanoma, renal cell or head and neck cancer. A mean age of roughly 66 years, range roughly 20 to 85, was recorded, and roughly 80% were male.

The V and J ends lost 0 bases and 0 bases respectively, with 8 bases between them. Germline values: CDR1 SGHAT, CDR2 FQNNGV. The CDR3 runs 15 residues. This clone has a handful of counts. What it binds is not known. Study-wide points: Some nonresponders likewise displayed low normalized T-cell clonal expansion. People who partly responded at 0.1-3.0 mg/kg had some of the least clonal expansion seen.

Assay: immunoSEQ multiplex PCR; the TCRdb copy retains only in-frame clones and omits some. The sample lists 20,000 to 25,000 clones, around 90% occurring once. The specimen comprised CD4+ or CD8+ T cells sorted from blood, sampled in a trial of the OX40 agonist ivuxolimab. This chain links TRBV11-2 with TRBJ1-2; D is unclear. The receptor was isolated from an adult with an advanced solid tumor such as melanoma, head and neck, liver or kidney cancer. CDR3 region: CASSLDSGPNYGYTF. DNA of the CDR3: TGTGCCAGCAGCTTAGATTCGGGTCCTAACTATGGCTACACCTTC.